Sequencing of this TCR beta chain was carried out in a study of blood T cell repertoires in COVID-19. Sequencing used immunoSEQ multiplex PCR; TCRdb keeps in-frame clones, though not all of them. The profile shows approximately 88,000 clones, 87% of them singletons. With 2 bases removed from V and 3 bases from J, the gap between germline ends came to 8 bases. This CDR3 is built from 14 residues. Germline V gene lookup returns CDR1 MDHEN and CDR2 SYDVKM. The chain links TRBV28 to TRBJ2-1, with D possibly being TRBD1 (5 bases). The TCR was taken from a male donor with acute or convalescent COVID-19. What was sequenced was peripheral blood. The CDR3 nucleotides are TGTGCCAGCAGTTTAGGGGCCCTCTACAATGAGCAGTTCTTC. Amino acids: CASSLGALYNEQFF.